Presented here are 32 T cell receptor beta chains from one specimen sequenced in a study of control samples from healthy donors and cancer patients (dated by TCRdb to 2020 to 2022). Library construction relied on the immunoSEQ multiplex PCR assay. TCRdb's version of the immuneACCESS table is confined to in-frame rearrangements and falls short of the full clone set. An unresolved V gene accounts for under half of the shortfall where checked; the remainder is of unknown origin. The sample contains 85,000 to 100,000 clones, more than 85% of them found a single time. The leading ten clones occupy more than 7% of the sample. The sequenced material came from blood. The receptors here all came from a man between 18 and 35 years old in good health.

The chain has TRBV20-1 and TRBJ2-5; TRBD2 agrees at 13 bases. Per the germline V gene, CDR1 is DFQATT and CDR2 is SNEGSKA (reference sequence). The J segment lost 6 bases and the V segment lost 3 bases, leaving 7 bases of the junction unmatched. The CDR3 runs to 15 residues. The CDR3 region is CSASTSGGAGQTQYF. CDR3 coding DNA: TGCAGTGCTAGTACTAGCGGGGGGGCAGGGCAGACCCAGTACTTC.

This clone was found once. Additional DNA sequences in this sample encode the identical CDR3. The chain carries TRBV27 and TRBJ2-7; 9 bases line up with TRBD1. The V segment lost 5 bases and the J segment 3 bases; nucleotides outside the gene matches: 5. The germline CDR1 and CDR2 sequences are MNHEY and SMNVEV (reference sequence). The CDR3 is 14 residues long. The CDR3 loop is CASSPGTGLYEQYF. The CDR3 DNA reads TGTGCCAGCAGTCCCGGGACAGGGCTCTACGAGCAGTACTTC.

This chain links TRBV30 with TRBJ2-7; 11 bases agree with TRBD1. The V gene's germline CDR1 is GTSNPN and CDR2 SVGIG (reference sequence). This CDR3 comprises 15 residues. J gave up 5 bases and V 2 bases, and 8 bases lay outside the gene matches. The CDR3 loop is CAWSPGTGGSNEQYF. For the CDR3, the DNA is TGTGCCTGGAGTCCAGGGACAGGGGGTTCTAACGAGCAGTACTTC.

This rearrangement joins TRBV3-1 (or the pseudogene TRBV3-2) to TRBJ1-1, with no clear D. Trimming removed 0 bases from V and 4 bases from J, with 18 bases in between. CDR1 is LGHDT and CDR2 is YNNKEL in the germline V gene (reference sequence). CDR3 size: 17 residues. In DNA form, the CDR3 reads TGTGCCAGCAGCCAAGATATTTTCTTCGGAGGGCCCACTGAAGCTTTCTTT. This sequence encodes CASSQDIFFGGPTEAFF.

The chain combines TRBV30 with TRBJ1-2, with a weak D call TRBD1 (5 bases). This CDR3 comprises 13 residues. Germline-derived CDR1 and CDR2 are GTSNPN and SVGIG (reference sequence). Trimming pared 3 bases from V and 4 bases from J, leaving 12 bases between. CDR3 nucleotides: TGTGCCTGGAGCCCGCGACAGACCTATGGCTACACCTTC. Its protein product is CAWSPRQTYGYTF.

This chain connects TRBV10-3 to TRBJ1-6; the match to TRBD1 covers 7 bases. Germline-derived CDR1 and CDR2 are ENHRY and SYGVKD. This CDR3 comprises 15 residues. Unmatched junction bases numbered 2, after V lost 6 bases and J lost 0 bases. Here the CDR3 reads CAIRDRSSYNSPLHF. In DNA, the CDR3 is TGTGCCATCAGGGACAGGAGCTCCTATAATTCACCCCTCCACTTT.

This clone was seen just once. The rearrangement uses TRBV19 and TRBJ1-2, with 8 positions matching TRBD1. Germline assignment: CDR1 LNHDA and CDR2 SQIVND (reference sequence). V was pared by 1 base and J by 7 bases, with 14 bases of the junction left unmatched. The CDR3 is 17 amino acids. CDR3 protein: CASSIAGQGFGSFGYTF. In DNA, the CDR3 is TGTGCCAGTAGTATAGCTGGACAGGGCTTTGGATCTTTTGGCTACACCTTC.

The V and J genes are TRBV5-1 and TRBJ2-3; 7 bases line up with TRBD1. V trimming: 4 bases; J trimming: 6 bases; junction bases outside the gene matches: 11. Germline assignment: CDR1 SGHRS and CDR2 YFSETQ. The CDR3 is 15 amino acids. The CDR3 reads CASSPTGAKDDTQYF. The CDR3 DNA reads TGCGCCAGCAGCCCAACAGGGGCCAAAGACGATACGCAGTATTTT.

This chain connects TRBV29-1 to TRBJ2-3; TRBD1 matches 8 bases. V dropped 4 bases and J dropped 2; count of bases not matched to a gene: 2. The germline V gene has CDR1 SQVTM and CDR2 ANQGSEA. This CDR3 contains 13 residues. In nucleotides, the CDR3 is TGCAGCGTTGGGCAGGGGGCCACAGATACGCAGTATTTT. Residues: CSVGQGATDTQYF.

The chain joins TRBV7-6 to TRBJ1-1; D might be TRBD1 (5 bases). Germline V gene data show CDR1 as SGHVS and CDR2 as FNYEAQ. The CDR3 has 17 amino acids. Trimming left V 1 base short and J 0 bases short, with 15 bases between. The CDR3 DNA follows: TGTGCCAGCAGCTTAGGCGTGGGGGAACGAATGAACACTGAAGCTTTCTTT. Translated: CASSLGVGERMNTEAFF.

The rearrangement uses TRBV7-6 and TRBJ2-7, with D hard to call. The germline V gene has CDR1 SGHVS and CDR2 FNYEAQ. Trimming removed 1 base from V and 0 bases from J, with 19 bases in between. This CDR3 comprises 18 residues. In DNA, the CDR3 is TGTGCCAGCAGCTTAGAGCCCGGACGGCCCAGGAGCTCCTACGAGCAGTACTTC. Translated: CASSLEPGRPRSSYEQYF.

The chain joins TRBV18 to TRBJ1-1; a weak D match, TRBD1 (6 bases). This CDR3 spans 14 amino acids. CDR1 is KGHSH, CDR2 LQKENI, per germline. The V end was cut by 1 base, the J end by 1 base, with 7 bases between. The CDR3 reads CASSPQQGNTEAFF. DNA of the CDR3: TGTGCCAGCTCACCACAACAGGGGAACACTGAAGCTTTCTTT.

DNA of the CDR3: TGTGCCACCAACGTAGCACAGGGTGAAGCTTTCTTT. This sequence encodes CATNVAQGEAFF. The genes are TRBV7-9 and TRBJ1-1; tentatively, D is TRBD1 (6 bases). Germline lookup yields CDR1 SEHNR and CDR2 FQNEAQ (reference sequence). This CDR3 has 12 amino acids. The V end was cut by 10 bases, the J end by 7 bases, with 16 bases between.

This chain joins TRBV6-2 or TRBV6-3 and TRBJ1-1, with a possible D match to TRBD1 (6 bases). Trimming stripped 0 bases from V and 0 bases from J, with 11 bases between. Per germline, CDR1 MNHEY and CDR2 SVGEGT. This CDR3 contains 16 residues. This CDR3 reads CASSYSQGFMNTEAFF. CDR3 in DNA: TGTGCCAGCAGTTACTCACAGGGATTCATGAACACTGAAGCTTTCTTT.

This chain's CDR3 is CAISEDQYGEQFF. DNA of the CDR3: TGTGCCATCAGTGAGGACCAATACGGTGAGCAGTTCTTC. The V and J genes are TRBV10-3 and TRBJ2-1; D is unclear. The CDR3 runs 13 residues. CDR1 is ENHRY, CDR2 SYGVKD, per germline. Trimming took off 2 bases at V and 9 bases at J, with 11 bases between the two ends.

The chain couples TRBV5-5 to TRBJ1-1; 7 bases line up with TRBD1. V was pared by 5 bases and J by 0 bases, with 4 bases of the junction left unmatched. Germline values: CDR1 SGHKS, CDR2 YYEKEE (reference sequence). The CDR3 length is 14 residues. CDR3 coding DNA: TGTGCCAGCAGGAAGGGGGCAGTGAACACTGAAGCTTTCTTT. Translating it yields CASRKGAVNTEAFF.

The chain is built from TRBV7-6 and TRBJ2-3, with TRBD2 identical over 10 bases. Per germline, CDR1 SGHVS and CDR2 FNYEAQ. With 1 base clipped from V and 0 bases from J, the junction kept 13 bases outside the gene matches. The length of the CDR3 is 20 residues. CDR3 sequence: CASSLVGLANAYTSTDTQYF. The CDR3 bases are TGTGCCAGCAGCTTAGTGGGACTAGCGAATGCCTACACTAGCACAGATACGCAGTATTTT.

The chain employs TRBV3-1 (or the pseudogene TRBV3-2) and TRBJ2-5, with a possible D match to TRBD2 (6 bases). The CDR3 is made up of 13 amino acids. Deletions cut 4 bases from V and 5 bases from J, with 11 bases between. Germline CDR1 is LGHDT and CDR2 is YNNKEL (reference sequence). In nucleotides, the CDR3 is TGTGCCAGCAGCCTTGGGACTTCTGAGACCCAGTACTTC. Its translation is CASSLGTSETQYF.

V is TRBV4-1 and J is TRBJ1-1, with 7 positions matching TRBD1. J lost 5 bases, V lost 2 bases, and 14 bases had no gene match. Germline-derived CDR1 and CDR2 are MGHRA and YSYEKL. CDR3 length equals 17 residues. This CDR3 reads CASSQWGAGQGETEAFF. In DNA form, the CDR3 reads TGCGCCAGCAGCCAATGGGGGGCAGGGCAGGGGGAAACTGAAGCTTTCTTT.

The chain combines TRBV2 with TRBJ2-1; 9 nucleotides line up with TRBD2. The V gene end was trimmed by 4 bases and the J gene end by 9 bases; junction bases not matched to a gene: 7. Looked up from germline, CDR1 is SNHLY and CDR2 is FYNNEI. The CDR3 spans 14 residues. The CDR3 protein is CASSASSGSLEQFF. The CDR3 DNA reads as TGTGCCAGCAGTGCGAGTAGCGGGAGTCTTGAGCAGTTCTTC.

The rearrangement uses TRBV5-6 and TRBJ2-1, with a possible D match to TRBD2 (7 bases). Germline-derived CDR1 and CDR2 are SGHDT and YYEEEE. V dropped 3 bases and J dropped 6 bases, with 16 bases sitting between them. The CDR3 has 15 residues. Written as DNA, the CDR3 is TGTGCCAGCAGCTGGGAAGGGGGGGCCGCCAATGAGCAGTTCTTC. Its protein product is CASSWEGGAANEQFF.

J is TRBJ1-4 and V is TRBV7-2; 9 bases map to TRBD1. The CDR3 spans 15 residues. The J segment lost 7 bases and the V segment lost 6 bases, leaving 9 bases of the junction unmatched. CDR1 is SGHTA, CDR2 FQGNSA, per germline. CDR3 in DNA: TGTGCCAGCAGTCCTAACAGGGGGCGAGGTGAAAAACTGTTTTTT. Its translation: CASSPNRGRGEKLFF.

This clone was picked up one time. The chain uses TRBV6-2 or TRBV6-3 and TRBJ2-7; 9 nucleotides match TRBD2. The V gene end was trimmed by 6 bases and the J gene end by 0 bases; junction bases not matched to a gene: 6. Germline assignment: CDR1 MNHEY and CDR2 SVGEGT. This CDR3 is 15 amino acids long. Written as DNA, the CDR3 is TGTGCCAGCAGCCTTAGACTAGCGGACTCCTACGAGCAGTACTTC. It codes for CASSLRLADSYEQYF.

The genes are TRBV7-3 and TRBJ2-7; D may be TRBD1 (5 bases). The V gene's germline CDR1 is SGHTA and CDR2 FQGTGA. This CDR3 has 15 amino acids. V was trimmed by 2 bases and J by 6 bases, leaving 17 bases between them. The CDR3 sequence is CASSLSSRAVGEQYF. CDR3 DNA sequence: TGTGCCAGCAGCTTATCAAGCAGGGCTGTGGGCGAGCAGTACTTC.

The genes are TRBV3-1 (or the pseudogene TRBV3-2) and TRBJ1-1, with D maybe TRBD1 (5 bases). The CDR3 length is 17 residues. V was pared by 1 base and J by 8 bases, with 23 bases between. Germline V gene data show CDR1 as LGHDT and CDR2 as YNNKEL (reference sequence). This CDR3 reads CASSQAQFKEDQGEAFF. The CDR3 DNA is TGTGCCAGCAGCCAAGCCCAGTTTAAAGAGGACCAGGGAGAAGCTTTCTTT.

V is TRBV5-6 and J is TRBJ2-5, with D hard to call. Per the germline V gene, CDR1 is SGHDT and CDR2 is YYEEEE. This CDR3 is built from 11 residues. Between the trimmed V and J ends, which lost 4 bases and 2 bases, there was a span of 3 bases. The CDR3 nucleotides are TGTGCCAGCAGCCTACAAGAGACCCAGTACTTC. It codes for CASSLQETQYF.

V is TRBV6-2 or TRBV6-3 and J is TRBJ2-4; 8 bases map to TRBD1. Germline trimming cut 4 bases from V and 6 bases from J; bases unmatched to any gene: 11. Germline V CDR1 and CDR2: MNHEY, SVGEGT. The CDR3 is 16 residues long. The CDR3 sequence: CASSSYRGFSGNIQYF. The CDR3 region has the DNA TGTGCCAGCAGTTCCTACAGGGGGTTTTCGGGAAACATTCAGTACTTC.

CDR3: CSAGQLAADTQYF. CDR3 nucleotide sequence: TGCAGCGCGGGTCAGCTTGCGGCAGATACGCAGTATTTT. The rearrangement joins TRBV29-1 to TRBJ2-3; D gene unclear. The CDR3 loop spans 13 amino acids. CDR1 SQVTM and CDR2 ANQGSEA come from the germline V gene. The V end was cut by 7 bases, the J end by 4 bases, with 15 bases between.

The chain's CDR3 is CASSLSAGYYGYTF. The CDR3, as DNA: TGTGCCAGCAGTTTATCGGCAGGGTACTATGGCTACACCTTC. V gene TRBV27 combines with J gene TRBJ1-2; possibly TRBD1 for D (5 bases). This CDR3 has 14 amino acids. Germline V gene lookup returns CDR1 MNHEY and CDR2 SMNVEV (reference sequence). V lost 0 bases and J 3 bases, leaving 8 bases between the germline ends.

The chain uses TRBV2 and TRBJ1-1; weak D call: TRBD1 (5 bases). V was trimmed by 5 bases and J by 5 bases, leaving 18 bases between them. The CDR3 consists of 15 residues. Germline V lookup: CDR1 SNHLY, CDR2 FYNNEI. The CDR3 spells CASSTTPGLGTEAFF. CDR3 nucleotides: TGTGCCAGCAGTACTACACCAGGGCTGGGGACTGAAGCTTTCTTT.

The chain joins TRBV20-1 to TRBJ2-3; 9 bases align to TRBD1. The CDR3 totals 15 residues. The ends lost 3 bases at V and 2 bases at J; junction bases unmatched: 6. Germline CDR1 DFQATT, CDR2 SNEGSKA (reference sequence). Written as DNA, the CDR3 is TGCAGTGCTAGTATTACAGGGGGCTTCACAGATACGCAGTATTTT. Protein product: CSASITGGFTDTQYF.

The chain combines TRBV10-3 with TRBJ2-6, with D perhaps matching TRBD2 (7 bases). Trimming left V 5 bases short and J 2 bases short, with 10 bases between. The CDR3 has 15 residues. The germline V gene encodes CDR1 ENHRY and CDR2 SYGVKD. CDR3 sequence reads: CAISWGGTGANVLTF. The CDR3 DNA is TGTGCCATCAGTTGGGGGGGCACTGGGGCCAACGTCCTGACTTTC.